The 27 T cell receptor beta chains in this list originate from one sample, sequenced in a study of read filtering for tumor transcriptome and immune sequencing. From around 0.4 ug of RNA, a library with molecular barcoded alpha/delta and beta/gamma adaptors was made. MiXCR, applied by TCRdb to the reads, yields one record per CDR3 protein. The table has about 46,000 distinct CDR3 sequences, about a fifth seen once. The sample consisted of a population of CD138-negative cells sorted from bone marrow. The receptors were gathered from a donor at least 40 years old with multiple myeloma.

This clonotype was observed a handful of times. Possible read error: a much larger clone is one base away. J is TRBJ2-6 and V is TRBV2; 7 bases map to TRBD1. Germline CDR1 reads SNHLY; CDR2 reads FYNNEI. J lost 4 bases, V lost 6 bases, and 9 bases had no gene match. The CDR3 spans 16 residues. The CDR3 loop reads CASRGQSGFGANVLTF. Here the CDR3 DNA reads TGTGCCAGCAGGGGACAGAGTGGGTTCGGGGCCAACGTCCTGACTTTC.

This clonotype was seen many times. The CDR3, as DNA: TGTGCCAGTAGTATAGGAGCTACAGCGCGAGATACGCAGTATTTT. Translation gives CASSIGATARDTQYF. This chain links TRBV19 with TRBJ2-3, with D unclear. The CDR3 covers 15 residues. In germline, CDR1 is LNHDA, CDR2 SQIVND (reference sequence). V gave up 1 base and J gave up 5 bases, with 13 bases separating them. Variable domain in full (rest from reference TRBV19 and TRBJ2-3): DGGITQSPKYLFRKEGQNVTLSCEQNLNHDAMYWYRQDPGQGLRLIYYSQIVNDFQKGDIAEGYSVSREKKESFPLTVTSAQKNPTAFYLCASSIGATARDTQYFGPGTRLTVL.

This clonotype was recorded at least ten times. The genes are TRBV4-1 and TRBJ2-1; 7 bases line up with TRBD2. The CDR3 covers 18 residues. The V segment lost 4 bases and the J segment 3 bases; nucleotides outside the gene matches: 15. The germline CDR1 and CDR2 sequences are MGHRA and YSYEKL. CDR3 residues: CASSRQVRLASGYNEQFF. The DNA for the CDR3 is TGCGCCAGCAGCCGCCAAGTGCGACTGGCTAGCGGCTACAATGAGCAGTTCTTC.

This clonotype was picked up a small number of times. The chain combines TRBV20-1 with TRBJ2-6; D is undetermined. Germline values: CDR1 DFQATT, CDR2 SNEGSKA (reference sequence). V lost 6 bases and J lost 2, with 5 bases in between. CDR3 length: 12 amino acids. CDR3 loop: CSAMTGANVLTF. CDR3 in DNA: TGCAGTGCCATGACTGGGGCCAACGTCCTGACTTTC.

This clonotype was found a few times. V gene TRBV28 combines with J gene TRBJ2-5; 8 positions agree with TRBD1. J gave up 5 bases and V 6 bases, and 5 bases lay outside the gene matches. Germline CDR1 MDHEN, CDR2 SYDVKM. The CDR3 runs 13 residues. The CDR3 region is CASSLGQGETQYF. In DNA, the CDR3 is TGTGCCAGCAGCCTAGGACAGGGCGAGACCCAGTACTTC.

This clonotype was counted ten times or more. The V call is TRBV6-6, the J call TRBJ2-2; D not resolved. The germline V gene encodes CDR1 MNHNY and CDR2 SVGAGI (reference sequence). The CDR3 spans 16 residues. Trimming took 2 bases from V and 4 from J, leaving 14 bases between them. DNA of the CDR3: TGTGCCAGCAGTTACCGGCCAGGCGACGGCACCGGGGAGCTGTTTTTT. This encodes CASSYRPGDGTGELFF.

Regarding this clonotype: A read error may produce the germline difference seen at one junction end. The rearrangement joins TRBV28 to TRBJ2-3; D remains unclear. Germline V lookup: CDR1 MDHEN, CDR2 SYDVKM. The CDR3 extends over 19 amino acids. The CDR3 DNA is TGTGCCAGCACTTTACCCATGACTTACACCAAGAGAACCACAGATACGCAGTATTTT. This sequence encodes CASTLPMTYTKRTTDTQYF.

There are many counts of this clonotype. The chain is built from TRBV4-3 and TRBJ2-7; 11 bases line up with TRBD2. V lost 0 bases to trimming and J lost 0 bases; unmatched junction nucleotides: 7. Looked up from germline, CDR1 is LGHNA and CDR2 is YSLEER. The CDR3 spans 18 residues. The CDR3 nucleotides read TGCGCCAGCAGCCAAGAGCCCCGACTAGCGGGGCCCTCCTACGAGCAGTACTTC. Its translation is CASSQEPRLAGPSYEQYF.

The J gene is TRBJ1-1, the V gene TRBV28; D perhaps matches TRBD1 (5 bases). CDR1 and CDR2 from the germline V gene are MDHEN and SYDVKM. Trimming took off 5 bases at V and 3 bases at J, with 10 bases between the two ends. The CDR3 is made up of 13 amino acids. The CDR3 is CASSVWGDTEAFF. In nucleotides, the CDR3 is TGTGCCAGCAGTGTTTGGGGCGACACTGAAGCTTTCTTT.

This clonotype was detected many times. The chain has TRBV29-1 and TRBJ1-1; TRBD1 matches at 9 bases. Trimming at V came to 4 bases and at J to 1 base, leaving 7 bases not matched to a gene. The CDR3 covers 15 residues. Germline V gene sequence: CDR1 SQVTM, CDR2 ANQGSEA. CDR3 sequence reads: CSVGDRDRANTEAFF. The CDR3 region has the DNA TGCAGCGTTGGGGACCGGGACAGGGCGAACACTGAAGCTTTCTTT.

This clonotype came up once. This may arise from a read error, as a much more abundant clone is one base away. This chain joins TRBV3-1 and TRBJ1-2, with 8 bases fitting TRBD1. CDR1 and CDR2 from the germline V gene are LGHDT and YNNKEL (reference sequence). The CDR3 extends over 13 amino acids. In nucleotides, the CDR3 is TGTGCCAGCAGGCCCAGGGGGCGCGATGGCAACACCTTC. This gives the protein CASRPRGRDGNTF.

Ten or more counts support this clonotype. J is TRBJ1-6 and V is TRBV28; possible D gene TRBD1, 5 bases. The CDR3 has 13 residues. Germline V gene lookup returns CDR1 MDHEN and CDR2 SYDVKM. V shed 6 bases and J shed 8 bases, with 11 bases lying between them. CDR3 loop: CASRATADSPLHF. CDR3 bases: TGTGCCAGCAGGGCGACAGCGGATTCACCCCTCCACTTT.

The V and J genes are TRBV12-3 or TRBV12-4 and TRBJ2-3; 9 bases are shared with TRBD1. Losses at the gene ends were 8 bases for V and 4 bases for J; bases not matched to a gene: 13. This CDR3 spans 16 amino acids. The CDR3 reads CASVLQRDRVSDTQYF. For the CDR3, the DNA is TGTGCCAGCGTCCTCCAACGGGACAGGGTATCAGATACGCAGTATTTT.

This clonotype was seen just once. It may be a read error: a sequence one base away is much more abundant. The chain employs TRBV20-1 and TRBJ2-3; 9 bases line up with TRBD1. There are 13 residues in the CDR3. Unmatched junction bases numbered 5, after V lost 8 bases and J lost 2 bases. In germline, CDR1 is DFQATT, CDR2 SNEGSKA (reference sequence). In nucleotides, the CDR3 is TGCAGTATGAACAGGGGGCTCACAGATACGCAGTATTTT. As protein: CSMNRGLTDTQYF.

This clonotype showed up many times. The chain combines TRBV10-2 with TRBJ2-1, with 9 bases lining up with TRBD2. V trimming: 3 bases; J trimming: 5 bases; junction bases outside the gene matches: 5. CDR1 WSHSY and CDR2 SAAADI come from the germline V gene. This CDR3 comprises 15 residues. The chain's CDR3 is CASSDRLAANNEQFF. The CDR3 DNA sequence: TGCGCCAGCAGTGACAGACTAGCGGCGAACAATGAGCAGTTCTTC.

This clonotype was seen at least ten times. The chain employs TRBV3-1 and TRBJ2-1, with TRBD1 as a possible D gene (6 bases). There are 15 residues in the CDR3. Germline-derived CDR1 and CDR2 are LGHDT and YNNKEL (reference sequence). Trimming removed 1 base from V and 7 bases from J, with 14 bases in between. The DNA for the CDR3 is TGTGCCAGCAGCCAAGTGAGTCTCAGGGGTAATGAGCAGTTCTTC. The encoded protein is CASSQVSLRGNEQFF.

This clonotype was observed at least ten times. The J gene is TRBJ2-1, the V gene TRBV18, with D uncertain. V shed 2 bases and J shed 8 bases, with 7 bases lying between them. The length of the CDR3 is 12 residues. The germline gives CDR1 KGHSH, CDR2 LQKENI. The CDR3 DNA follows: TGTGCCAGCTCACCAGGCAGAGATGAGCAGTTCTTC. It yields the protein CASSPGRDEQFF.

This clonotype was recorded a few times. This chain connects TRBV19 to TRBJ2-5, with TRBD2 identical over 7 bases. J was trimmed by 1 base and V by 6 bases; bases with no gene match: 8. Germline loops: CDR1 LNHDA, CDR2 SQIVND (reference sequence). This CDR3 contains 15 residues. The chain's CDR3 is CASSTSGVLQETQYF. Written as DNA, the CDR3 is TGTGCCAGTAGCACCAGCGGGGTACTCCAAGAGACCCAGTACTTC.

This clonotype was counted many times. The genes are TRBV19 and TRBJ2-1; no firm D call. The germline V gene encodes CDR1 LNHDA and CDR2 SQIVND (reference sequence). The CDR3 consists of 12 residues. Deletions cut 3 bases from V and 7 bases from J, with 7 bases between. The CDR3 is CASSIAGNEQFF. The DNA of the CDR3 is TGTGCCAGTAGTATTGCCGGGAATGAGCAGTTCTTC.

About this clonotype itself: One end of the junction is discordant with germline, which a read error may explain. The rearrangement joins TRBV20-1 to TRBJ2-7, with 8 bases identical to TRBD1. Germline V gene lookup returns CDR1 DFQATT and CDR2 SNEGSKA (reference sequence). This CDR3 is built from 14 residues. The CDR3 here is CSARKTGGTYEQHF. The CDR3, as DNA: TGCAGCGCTAGGAAAACAGGGGGAACCTACGAGCAGCACTTC.

This clonotype has only a few counts. This chain links TRBV12-3 or TRBV12-4 with TRBJ1-1; 7 bases map to TRBD1. The V gene end was trimmed by 5 bases and the J gene end by 1 base; junction bases not matched to a gene: 7. The CDR3 extends over 15 amino acids. CDR3 sequence reads: CASSPRDRANTEAFF. CDR3 coding DNA: TGTGCCAGCAGTCCCAGAGACAGGGCGAACACTGAAGCTTTCTTT.

This clonotype was recorded at least ten times. The chain uses TRBV6-1 and TRBJ2-2; 9 bases fit TRBD2. This CDR3 contains 17 residues. Unmatched junction bases numbered 6, after V lost 0 bases and J lost 4 bases. Germline V CDR1 and CDR2: MNHNS, SASEGT. The CDR3 region has the DNA TGTGCCAGCAGTGAAGCTCGGCTAGCGGGACGCACCGGGGAGCTGTTTTTT. Encoded protein: CASSEARLAGRTGELFF.

Points on this clonotype: The conserved closing phenylalanine or tryptophan is absent in this CDR3, likely reflecting a read error. The chain is built from TRBV13 and TRBJ2-7; TRBD2 matches 8 bases. CDR1 is PRHDT, CDR2 FYEKMQ, per germline (reference sequence). The CDR3 is 16 amino acids. CDR3 amino acids: CASSFSTAGGPYEQYY. CDR3 sequence (DNA): TGCGCCAGCAGCTTTTCAACGGCGGGAGGTCCCTATGAGCAGTACTAC.

Turning to this clonotype: This may arise from a read error, as a much more abundant clone is one base away. V and J are TRBV28 and TRBJ1-5; D is undetermined. The ends were cut back, 8 bases at V and 5 bases at J, with 7 bases in the middle. The germline V gene has CDR1 MDHEN and CDR2 SYDVKM. CDR3 size: 11 residues. DNA for the CDR3: TGTGCCAGCCAAACGGATCAGCCCCAGCATTTT. Translated: CASQTDQPQHF.

This clonotype was picked up a small number of times. This chain uses TRBV19 with TRBJ2-1; TRBD1 might be the D (6 bases). This CDR3 has 15 residues. Germline V gene data show CDR1 as LNHDA and CDR2 as SQIVND (reference sequence). V was pared by 4 bases and J by 5 bases, with 15 bases between. CDR3 nucleotides: TGTGCCAGTAGTACCCACGGGACAACAGACAATGAGCAGTTCTTC. This sequence encodes CASSTHGTTDNEQFF. Combining the CDR3 with reference TRBV19 and TRBJ2-1 gives the whole variable domain DGGITQSPKYLFRKEGQNVTLSCEQNLNHDAMYWYRQDPGQGLRLIYYSQIVNDFQKGDIAEGYSVSREKKESFPLTVTSAQKNPTAFYLCASSTHGTTDNEQFFGPGTRLTVL.

As concerns this clonotype: A clone one base away is much larger, so this may be a read error. This chain joins TRBV6-6 and TRBJ1-1, with D maybe TRBD1 (6 bases). This CDR3 region has 16 residues. The germline gives CDR1 MNHNY, CDR2 SVGAGI (reference sequence). CDR3 in amino acids: CASGPIKGGVDTEASF. The CDR3 region has the DNA TGTGCCAGCGGCCCGATCAAGGGGGGCGTGGACACTGAAGCTTCCTTT.

For this clonotype: Compared with germline, one end of the junction differs, possibly owing to a read error. V gene TRBV13 combines with J gene TRBJ1-1; possible D gene TRBD1, 6 bases. The CDR3 totals 17 residues. Germline lookup yields CDR1 PRHDT and CDR2 FYEKMQ (reference sequence). The CDR3 DNA sequence: TGTGCCAGCAGCCCGGAGGGGGGGACGGTCAAGAACACTGAAGCTCTCTTT. Its translation: CASSPEGGTVKNTEALF.